One sample yielded the 29 T cell receptor beta chains listed below, sequenced in a study of Ad26.COV2.S vaccination and SARS-CoV-2 variants (dated by TCRdb to the early 2020s). The meaning of the sample's time point label: individuals recovered from natural SARS-CoV-2 infection. The library was built by means of the immunoSEQ multiplex PCR assay. TCRdb retrieved this table from immuneACCESS and kept in-frame rearrangements only. Not all clones are present; in checked studies, unresolved V genes account for under half, and no reason is known for the remainder. This sample is represented by around 170,000 clones; 87% of them were singletons. About 5.5% of the sample is taken by the ten largest. This specimen was peripheral blood, taken after recovery from COVID-19. All receptors derive from a human donor who had recovered from COVID-19.

This chain uses TRBV7-9 with TRBJ1-1, with TRBD1 identical over 7 bases. Germline V gene sequence: CDR1 SEHNR, CDR2 FQNEAQ (reference sequence). The CDR3 is 16 amino acids. V was pared by 1 base and J by 3 bases, with 8 bases of the junction left unmatched. CDR3 in DNA: TGTGCCAGCAGCTTAGTTGTCGTCAGGGGGGACACTGAAGCTTTCTTT. Translated, it gives CASSLVVVRGDTEAFF.

The rearrangement joins TRBV5-1 to TRBJ1-1; the D is unclear. With 4 bases removed from V and 1 base from J, the gap between germline ends came to 11 bases. The CDR3 is made up of 14 amino acids. Germline V gene sequence: CDR1 SGHRS, CDR2 YFSETQ. The CDR3 loop reads CASSQDTWNTEAFF. The CDR3 coding sequence is TGCGCCAGCAGCCAAGACACCTGGAACACTGAAGCTTTCTTT. Complete variable domain (other parts from reference TRBV5-1 and TRBJ1-1): KAGVTQTPRYLIKTRGQQVTLSCSPISGHRSVSWYQQTPGQGLQFLFEYFSETQRNKGNFPGRFSGRQFSNSRSEMNVSTLELGDSALYLCASSQDTWNTEAFFGQGTRLTVV.

The CDR3: CAISDRDNTEAFF. DNA for the CDR3: TGTGCCATCAGTGACCGGGATAACACTGAAGCTTTCTTT. The chain links TRBV10-3 to TRBJ1-1, with D hard to call. The V end lost 3 bases, the J end lost 2 bases, and 7 bases lay between the germline ends. The CDR3 runs to 13 residues. The germline CDR1 and CDR2 sequences are ENHRY and SYGVKD.

This clone has just one count. The V gene is TRBV12-5, the J gene TRBJ1-1; D unresolved. This CDR3 contains 12 residues. Between the trimmed V and J ends, which lost 4 bases and 0 bases, there was a span of 3 bases. Germline V lookup: CDR1 LGHNT, CDR2 FRNRAP. As DNA, the CDR3 is TGTGCTAGTGGTTGGATGAACACTGAAGCTTTCTTT. Protein product: CASGWMNTEAFF.

This clone was picked up a small number of times. The V call is TRBV5-1, the J call TRBJ1-3; the D is unclear. This CDR3 is 15 amino acids long. V was trimmed by 0 bases and J by 0 bases, leaving 7 bases between them. Germline-derived CDR1 and CDR2 are SGHRS and YFSETQ. The CDR3 DNA sequence: TGCGCCAGCAGCTTGGACGGATACTCTGGAAACACCATATATTTT. It translates to CASSLDGYSGNTIYF. The full variable domain, completed using reference TRBV5-1 and TRBJ1-3, is KAGVTQTPRYLIKTRGQQVTLSCSPISGHRSVSWYQQTPGQGLQFLFEYFSETQRNKGNFPGRFSGRQFSNSRSEMNVSTLELGDSALYLCASSLDGYSGNTIYFGEGSWLTVV.

V gene TRBV9 combines with J gene TRBJ1-3, with D uncertain. Germline V gene data show CDR1 as SGDLS and CDR2 as YYNGEE. V was trimmed by 4 bases and J by 5 bases, leaving 16 bases between them. This CDR3 is 15 amino acids long. The CDR3: CASSTLSGFRNTIYF. The CDR3 DNA sequence: TGTGCCAGCAGCACCCTTTCGGGTTTTCGAAACACCATATATTTT.

The chain combines TRBV5-1 with TRBJ2-1, with 16 bases lining up with TRBD2. Germline V lookup: CDR1 SGHRS, CDR2 YFSETQ. The trim removed 4 bases at V and 6 bases at J, leaving 10 bases unmatched. This CDR3 contains 18 residues. The CDR3 region has the DNA TGCGCCAGCAGCACGGGACTAGCGGGGGGGTTTGTTGGCAATGAGCAGTTCTTC. Protein product: CASSTGLAGGFVGNEQFF.

The chain combines TRBV7-8 with TRBJ1-2; D is perhaps TRBD1 (6 bases). The germline V and J ends were trimmed by 3 bases and 5 bases, with 13 bases remaining between them. CDR3 length: 14 amino acids. In germline, CDR1 is SGHVS, CDR2 FQNEAQ. DNA of the CDR3: TGTGCCAGCAGCTTTTCCAGGGGTGGGTATGGCTACACCTTC. This sequence encodes CASSFSRGGYGYTF.

CDR3 sequence reads: CASSPGQAQETQYF. Here the CDR3 DNA reads TGTGCCAGCAGCCCCGGACAGGCGCAAGAGACCCAGTACTTC. The chain employs TRBV7-9 and TRBJ2-5; 7 nucleotides match TRBD1. The ends lost 5 bases at V and 2 bases at J; junction bases unmatched: 5. The germline CDR1 and CDR2 sequences are SEHNR and FQNEAQ (reference sequence). The CDR3 loop spans 14 amino acids.

As DNA, the CDR3 is TGTGCCAGCACAATAGCGACAGGTGGTGGATCACCCCTCCACTTT. This sequence encodes CASTIATGGGSPLHF. The rearrangement uses TRBV6-5 and TRBJ1-6, with D tentatively TRBD1 (6 bases). The CDR3 consists of 15 residues. Trimming took 7 bases from V and 10 from J, leaving 20 bases between them. Germline values: CDR1 MNHEY, CDR2 SVGAGI.

The chain employs TRBV5-6 and TRBJ2-7; D ambiguous. The germline V gene has CDR1 SGHDT and CDR2 YYEEEE. The CDR3 extends over 15 amino acids. V lost 4 bases, J lost 1 base, and 15 bases lay in between. The CDR3 spells CASSPRKGWSYEQYF. CDR3 DNA sequence: TGTGCCAGCAGCCCTAGGAAAGGGTGGTCCTACGAGCAGTACTTC.

This clone was observed once. This sequence joins TRBV6-5 and TRBJ1-1, with 10 bases aligning to TRBD1. V shed 6 bases, J shed 4 bases, and the junction held 5 bases outside the gene matches. This CDR3 has 14 amino acids. Germline CDR1 and CDR2: MNHEY and SVGAGI. The CDR3 nucleotides are TGTGCCAGCAGCCTGGACAGGGGGGGCACTGAAGCTTTCTTT. Translated: CASSLDRGGTEAFF.

The count of this clone is one. The gene calls are TRBV2 and TRBJ1-1; 8 positions match TRBD1. This CDR3 region has 12 residues. V was pared by 8 bases and J by 6 bases, with 5 bases of the junction left unmatched. Germline loops: CDR1 SNHLY, CDR2 FYNNEI. CDR3: CASGQGIAEAFF. The CDR3 DNA reads as TGTGCCAGCGGACAGGGAATAGCTGAAGCTTTCTTT. The full variable domain, rest sourced from reference TRBV2 and TRBJ1-1, is EPEVTQTPSHQVTQMGQEVILRCVPISNHLYFYWYRQILGQKVEFLVSFYNNEISEKSEIFDDQFSVERPDGSNFTLKIRSTKLEDSAMYFCASGQGIAEAFFGQGTRLTVV.

The CDR3 coding sequence is TGTGCCAGCAGCGTCTTGGACAGGGTGACCGAGCAGTACTTC. Encoded protein: CASSVLDRVTEQYF. The rearrangement joins TRBV9 to TRBJ2-7; 8 nucleotides match TRBD1. Trimming took 2 bases from V and 6 from J; bases not matched to a gene: 7. The CDR3 is 14 residues long. Germline loops: CDR1 SGDLS, CDR2 YYNGEE.

This sequence joins TRBV14 and TRBJ2-7; D unclear. Trimming pared 1 base from V and 6 bases from J, leaving 10 bases between. There are 13 residues in the CDR3. The V gene's germline CDR1 is SGHDN and CDR2 FVKESK. The CDR3 is CASSQARYGEQYF. The CDR3 DNA reads as TGTGCCAGCAGCCAAGCGCGTTACGGCGAGCAGTACTTC.

V and J are TRBV27 and TRBJ2-1; no clear D gene. Trimming cost V 6 bases and J 9 bases, with 12 bases left between them. Germline CDR1 is MNHEY and CDR2 is SMNVEV (reference sequence). There are 12 residues in the CDR3. The CDR3 spells CASSKGRSEQFF. The CDR3 DNA follows: TGTGCCAGCAGCAAAGGCCGGAGTGAGCAGTTCTTC.

This chain uses TRBV7-2 with TRBJ2-7; D gene unclear. The V and J ends lost 4 bases and 3 bases respectively, with 10 bases between them. Per the germline V gene, CDR1 is SGHTA and CDR2 is FQGNSA. The CDR3 sequence is 13 residues long. The CDR3 coding sequence is TGTGCCAGCAGCTCCCGGTCCTACTACGAGCAGTACTTC. As protein: CASSSRSYYEQYF.

The chain couples TRBV11-3 to TRBJ2-1, with 9 bases fitting TRBD2. The CDR3 loop spans 15 amino acids. Germline V gene sequence: CDR1 SGHNT, CDR2 YENEEA. J was trimmed by 9 bases and V by 4 bases; bases with no gene match: 10. CDR3: CASSSASSGNAEQFF. Written as DNA, the CDR3 is TGTGCCAGCAGCTCTGCCTCTAGCGGGAACGCTGAGCAGTTCTTC.

J is TRBJ2-1 and V is TRBV18; 16 bases align to TRBD2. The CDR3 extends over 17 amino acids. Per the germline V gene, CDR1 is KGHSH and CDR2 is LQKENI. Germline trimming cut 3 bases from V and 10 bases from J; bases unmatched to any gene: 9. CDR3 in DNA: TGTGCCAGCTCACCCCCGGCAGGGACTAGCGGGAGGGGCGAGCAGTTCTTC. Translated, it gives CASSPPAGTSGRGEQFF. Drawing the rest from reference TRBV18 and TRBJ2-1, the complete variable domain is NAGVMQNPRHLVRRRGQEARLRCSPMKGHSHVYWYRQLPEEGLKFMVYLQKENIIDESGMPKERFSAEFPKEGPSILRIQQVVRGDSAAYFCASSPPAGTSGRGEQFFGPGTRLTVL.

V is TRBV7-8 and J is TRBJ2-5; TRBD1 matches 8 bases. Per the germline V gene, CDR1 is SGHVS and CDR2 is FQNEAQ. This CDR3 contains 14 residues. Germline trimming cut 5 bases from V and 5 bases from J; bases unmatched to any gene: 7. CDR3 bases: TGTGCCAGCAGCAGCAGGGGGCAGGGGGAGACCCAGTACTTC. This sequence encodes CASSSRGQGETQYF.

V and J are TRBV28 and TRBJ2-6, with TRBD1 identical over 7 bases. CDR1 is MDHEN and CDR2 is SYDVKM in the germline V gene. V shed 6 bases, J shed 0 bases, and the junction held 5 bases outside the gene matches. The CDR3 consists of 16 residues. The CDR3 loop is CASSPGQVSGANVLTF. CDR3 in DNA: TGTGCCAGCAGCCCCGGACAGGTCTCTGGGGCCAACGTCCTGACTTTC.

The chain combines TRBV10-3 with TRBJ1-1; the D gene is possibly TRBD1 (5 bases). CDR1 and CDR2 (germline): ENHRY, SYGVKD. The CDR3 runs to 12 residues. The V gene lost 10 bases and the J gene lost 6 bases, with 15 bases spanning the gap. CDR3 in DNA: TGTGCCACCATGGCCCGGGACTCTGAAGCTTTCTTT. It codes for CATMARDSEAFF.

The chain has TRBV5-6 and TRBJ2-1; the match to TRBD1 covers 11 bases. The junction had 4 bases not matched to a gene; V was cut back by 0 bases and J by 8 bases. CDR1 and CDR2 from the germline V gene are SGHDT and YYEEEE. The CDR3 loop spans 15 amino acids. For the CDR3, the DNA is TGTGCCAGCAGCTTGGCCGGACAGGGGGCTTATGAGCAGTTCTTC. Translated: CASSLAGQGAYEQFF. The full variable domain, completed using reference TRBV5-6 and TRBJ2-1, is DAGVTQSPTHLIKTRGQQVTLRCSPKSGHDTVSWYQQALGQGPQFIFQYYEEEERQRGNFPDRFSGHQFPNYSSELNVNALLLGDSALYLCASSLAGQGAYEQFFGPGTRLTVL.

The V gene is TRBV4-1, the J gene TRBJ2-2; D may be TRBD1 (6 bases). CDR1 and CDR2 from the germline V gene are MGHRA and YSYEKL. The CDR3 covers 14 residues. Trimming pared 0 bases from V and 7 bases from J, leaving 9 bases between. CDR3 sequence reads: CASSQDRGGGELFF. The CDR3 nucleotides read TGCGCCAGCAGCCAAGATCGAGGGGGCGGGGAGCTGTTTTTT.

This chain links TRBV6-5 with TRBJ1-2, with D possibly TRBD1 on 6 matching bases. V was cut by 0 bases and J by 6 bases, with 17 bases left in between. CDR1 and CDR2 (germline): MNHEY, SVGAGI. The CDR3 loop spans 16 amino acids. CDR3 amino acids: CASSYSSGGRVDGYTF. The CDR3 bases are TGTGCCAGCAGTTACTCGTCGGGGGGCAGGGTGGATGGCTACACCTTC.

The chain joins TRBV6-5 to TRBJ2-2; possibly TRBD2 for D (5 bases). Germline values: CDR1 MNHEY, CDR2 SVGAGI. Trimming left V 0 bases short and J 13 bases short, with 9 bases between. The CDR3 contains 12 residues. CDR3 loop: CASSYSRGMLFF. CDR3 nucleotide sequence: TGTGCCAGCAGTTACTCGAGAGGGATGCTGTTTTTT.

The rearrangement joins TRBV19 to TRBJ2-3; tentative D call: TRBD2 (7 bases). The CDR3 totals 14 residues. Germline CDR1 LNHDA, CDR2 SQIVND (reference sequence). V lost 6 bases to trimming and J lost 4 bases, with 14 bases between them. The CDR3 coding sequence is TGTGCCAGTAGCCTTCGGGGGGCCCCAGATACGCAGTATTTT. Translation gives CASSLRGAPDTQYF.

The chain has TRBV5-1 and TRBJ1-2; TRBD1 is a possible D gene (6 bases). The germline V gene encodes CDR1 SGHRS and CDR2 YFSETQ. V lost 4 bases to trimming and J lost 0 bases, with 13 bases between them. This CDR3 comprises 15 residues. This CDR3 reads CASSQGRGTNYGYTF. In DNA form, the CDR3 reads TGCGCCAGCAGCCAGGGCAGGGGTACTAACTATGGCTACACCTTC.

The V and J genes are TRBV18 and TRBJ1-6; 9 nucleotides match TRBD1. The junction had 2 bases not matched to a gene; V was cut back by 3 bases and J by 8 bases. CDR1 is KGHSH, CDR2 LQKENI, per germline. This CDR3 is built from 14 residues. CDR3 loop: CASSPRTGDSPLHF. The CDR3 DNA reads as TGTGCCAGCTCACCGCGGACAGGGGATTCACCCCTCCACTTT. The whole variable domain, filled in from reference TRBV18 and TRBJ1-6, reads NAGVMQNPRHLVRRRGQEARLRCSPMKGHSHVYWYRQLPEEGLKFMVYLQKENIIDESGMPKERFSAEFPKEGPSILRIQQVVRGDSAAYFCASSPRTGDSPLHFGNGTRLTVT.